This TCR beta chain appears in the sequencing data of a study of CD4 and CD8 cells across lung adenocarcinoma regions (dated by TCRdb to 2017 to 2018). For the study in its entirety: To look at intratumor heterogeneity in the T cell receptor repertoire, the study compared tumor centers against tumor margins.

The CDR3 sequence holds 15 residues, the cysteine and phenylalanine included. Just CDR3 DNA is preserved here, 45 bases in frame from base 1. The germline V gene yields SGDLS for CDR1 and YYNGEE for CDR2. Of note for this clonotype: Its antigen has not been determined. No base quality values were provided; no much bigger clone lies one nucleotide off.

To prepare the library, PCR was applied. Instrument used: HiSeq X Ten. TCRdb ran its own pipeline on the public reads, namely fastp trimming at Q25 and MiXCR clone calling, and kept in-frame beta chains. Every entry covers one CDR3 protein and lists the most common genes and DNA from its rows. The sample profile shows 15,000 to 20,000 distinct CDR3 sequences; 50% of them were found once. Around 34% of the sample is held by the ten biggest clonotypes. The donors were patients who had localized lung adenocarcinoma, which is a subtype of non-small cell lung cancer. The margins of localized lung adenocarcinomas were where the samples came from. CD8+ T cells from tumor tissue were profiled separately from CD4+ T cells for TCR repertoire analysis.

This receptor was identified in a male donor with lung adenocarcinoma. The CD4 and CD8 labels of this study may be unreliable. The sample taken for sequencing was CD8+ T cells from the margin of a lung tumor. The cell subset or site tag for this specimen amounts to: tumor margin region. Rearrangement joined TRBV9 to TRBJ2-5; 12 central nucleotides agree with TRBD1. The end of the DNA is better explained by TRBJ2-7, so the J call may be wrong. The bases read TGTGCCAGCAGCGTAGCGGGACAGGGGGCCGGCGAGCAGTACTTC. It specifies CASSVAGQGAGEQYF.